Below, 16 T cell receptor beta chains from the same sample are listed, as sequenced in a study of OX40 agonist ivuxolimab in advanced cancers. Generated by immunoSEQ multiplex PCR, the TCRdb table keeps only in-frame clones and is missing some. The sample has some 61,000 clones, roughly 81% seen once. This material consisted of CD4+ or CD8+ T cells sorted from blood, taken in a trial of the OX40 agonist ivuxolimab. All receptors come from an adult with an advanced solid tumor such as melanoma, head and neck, liver or kidney cancer.

V and J are TRBV7-3 and TRBJ1-4; D perhaps matches TRBD1 (5 bases). There are 15 residues in the CDR3. The V and J ends lost 5 bases and 7 bases respectively, with 17 bases between them. CDR1 is SGHTA and CDR2 is FQGTGA in the germline V gene. The CDR3 here is CASSLQGHVGEKLFF. DNA for the CDR3: TGTGCCAGCAGCCTACAAGGACATGTTGGTGAAAAACTGTTTTTT.

The chain couples TRBV7-2 to TRBJ2-7; no definite D call. CDR1 SGHTA and CDR2 FQGNSA come from the germline V gene. The CDR3 covers 13 residues. V was pared by 1 base and J by 9 bases, with 13 bases between. This CDR3 reads CASSLEDGRVQYF. Here the CDR3 DNA reads TGTGCCAGCAGCTTAGAAGACGGCCGGGTGCAGTACTTC.

In its sample, this clone was seen a few times. The rearrangement uses TRBV7-9 and TRBJ2-7, with 8 bases identical to TRBD2. Germline V CDR1 and CDR2: SEHNR, FQNEAQ (reference sequence). This CDR3 has 15 residues. Trimming cost V 5 bases and J 5 bases; bases outside gene matches: 11. The CDR3 DNA sequence: TGTGCCAGCAGCCTCCAAGCGGGAGTGGGGGACGAGCAGTACTTC. Its translation is CASSLQAGVGDEQYF.

This sequence joins TRBV28 and TRBJ1-2; 12 bases map to TRBD1. CDR3 length equals 15 residues. Germline V gene sequence: CDR1 MDHEN, CDR2 SYDVKM. J lost 4 bases, V lost 6 bases, and 6 bases had no gene match. As DNA, the CDR3 is TGTGCCAGCAGGGCGGGACAGGGGGCAATCTATGGCTACACCTTC. It specifies CASRAGQGAIYGYTF.

The rearrangement uses TRBV4-1 and TRBJ1-1; 7 nucleotides match TRBD1. Trimming at V came to 1 base and at J to 3 bases, leaving 5 bases not matched to a gene. The germline CDR1 and CDR2 sequences are MGHRA and YSYEKL. This CDR3 comprises 15 residues. The CDR3 bases are TGCGCCAGCAGCCAAGGAGAGGGGGCGGACACTGAAGCTTTCTTT. Protein product: CASSQGEGADTEAFF.

The count of this clone is one. The chain carries TRBV2 and TRBJ1-1; TRBD1 might be the D (5 bases). Germline CDR1 SNHLY, CDR2 FYNNEI. The CDR3 is 16 residues long. Trimming took 1 base from V and 3 from J, leaving 15 bases between them. The CDR3, as DNA: TGTGCCAGCAGTGAAGGGAGGTGGGGACGGGACACTGAAGCTTTCTTT. Its translation is CASSEGRWGRDTEAFF. Variable domain in full (rest from reference TRBV2 and TRBJ1-1): EPEVTQTPSHQVTQMGQEVILRCVPISNHLYFYWYRQILGQKVEFLVSFYNNEISEKSEIFDDQFSVERPDGSNFTLKIRSTKLEDSAMYFCASSEGRWGRDTEAFFGQGTRLTVV.

The gene calls are TRBV5-1 and TRBJ2-3, with TRBD1 matching over 8 bases. This CDR3 is built from 17 residues. Trimming took 7 bases from V and 1 from J; bases not matched to a gene: 14. CDR1 SGHRS and CDR2 YFSETQ come from the germline V gene. The CDR3 DNA is TGCGCCAGCGCCCAACGGGGACAGGTCGGTGGCACAGATACGCAGTATTTT. Protein product: CASAQRGQVGGTDTQYF.

V gene TRBV7-9 combines with J gene TRBJ2-3; D possibly corresponds to TRBD1 (6 bases). V dropped 0 bases and J dropped 2 bases, with 9 bases sitting between them. This CDR3 comprises 15 residues. CDR1 and CDR2 from the germline V gene are SEHNR and FQNEAQ (reference sequence). The CDR3 loop is CASSLAQGLTDTQYF. CDR3 bases: TGTGCCAGCAGCTTAGCACAGGGTCTCACAGATACGCAGTATTTT.

The J gene is TRBJ1-1, the V gene TRBV6-5; D gene unclear. V was shortened by 7 bases and J by 3 bases, with 12 bases between the two germline ends. This CDR3 is 13 amino acids long. The germline gives CDR1 MNHEY, CDR2 SVGAGI. The CDR3 region has the DNA TGTGCCAGCAAAGAAAGTCCGGACACTGAAGCTTTCTTT. The encoded protein is CASKESPDTEAFF.

The chain employs TRBV6-5 and TRBJ2-7, with D perhaps matching TRBD2 (5 bases). Germline V gives CDR1 MNHEY, CDR2 SVGAGI. Trimming took 5 bases from V and 4 from J, leaving 18 bases between them. This CDR3 contains 15 residues. CDR3 DNA: TGTGCCAGCAGTGGAGGAGGAAACAGCTTATACGAGCAGTACTTC. Its translation is CASSGGGNSLYEQYF.

The chain employs TRBV5-1 and TRBJ2-5; 7 bases match TRBD2. The V gene end was trimmed by 0 bases and the J gene end by 1 base; junction bases not matched to a gene: 6. CDR1 is SGHRS, CDR2 YFSETQ, per germline. The CDR3 consists of 16 residues. CDR3 coding DNA: TGCGCCAGCAGCTTGGGGGGAGGGGCCTCCCAAGAGACCCAGTACTTC. This gives the protein CASSLGGGASQETQYF.

This chain uses TRBV7-9 with TRBJ1-2; D call uncertain. Trimming removed 7 bases at V and 0 bases at J, with 12 bases between. CDR1 is SEHNR, CDR2 FQNEAQ, per germline (reference sequence). The CDR3 has 14 amino acids. The CDR3 bases are TGTGCCAGCAAAATGGCTGAGTCTAACTATGGCTACACCTTC. Translated, it gives CASKMAESNYGYTF.

V usage is TRBV19 and J usage is TRBJ1-5, with unresolved D. V was clipped by 3 bases and J by 4 bases, with 4 bases between them. The V gene's germline CDR1 is LNHDA and CDR2 SQIVND (reference sequence). The CDR3 has 12 amino acids. CDR3 sequence reads: CASSMRNQPQHF. The CDR3 DNA sequence: TGTGCCAGTAGTATGCGTAATCAGCCCCAGCATTTT. Drawing the rest from reference TRBV19 and TRBJ1-5, the complete variable domain is DGGITQSPKYLFRKEGQNVTLSCEQNLNHDAMYWYRQDPGQGLRLIYYSQIVNDFQKGDIAEGYSVSREKKESFPLTVTSAQKNPTAFYLCASSMRNQPQHFGDGTRLSIL.

The V call is TRBV6-5, the J call TRBJ1-2, with 8 nucleotides matching TRBD1. This CDR3 has 14 residues. V gave up 4 bases and J gave up 5 bases; unmatched junction bases: 6. CDR1 and CDR2 from the germline V gene are MNHEY and SVGAGI. CDR3 region: CASSSDREVYGYTF. The CDR3 region has the DNA TGTGCCAGCAGTTCGGACAGGGAAGTTTATGGCTACACCTTC.

This clone was picked up a small number of times. This rearrangement joins TRBV4-2 to TRBJ1-3; tentatively, D is TRBD1 (5 bases). V was pared by 1 base and J by 0 bases, with 13 bases between. The CDR3 is 17 residues long. Germline V gene sequence: CDR1 LGHNA, CDR2 YNFKEQ. This CDR3 is CASSQVGQAGSGNTIYF. Written as DNA, the CDR3 is TGTGCCAGCAGCCAAGTGGGGCAGGCAGGCTCTGGAAACACCATATATTTT.

The chain has TRBV10-3 and TRBJ1-1; no clear D. Germline-derived CDR1 and CDR2 are ENHRY and SYGVKD. V was trimmed by 10 bases and J by 1 base, leaving 13 bases between them. CDR3 length equals 13 residues. In DNA, the CDR3 is TGTGCCACCGCCCCAGGAGGGAACACTGAAGCTTTCTTT. As protein: CATAPGGNTEAFF.